This TCR beta chain was identified in a study of shared clonotypes between healthy human individuals (dated by TCRdb to about 2020). Study-level background: The cohort comprised a couple of women and three men aged 18 to 49 years. Per donor, three plates each were used for CD4 naive and CD4 memory, two for CD8 naive, and one for CD8 memory. To estimate repertoire size and how much clonotype sharing occurs between individuals, the study deeply sequenced the blood TCR repertoires of five healthy adults. To increase sequencing depth and limit assay-specific biases, different laboratories used diverse techniques to prepare libraries and sequence TCR repertoires. Per donor, leukapheresis produced somewhere between about 0.9 and 10 billion PBMCs.

A remark on this clone: Its binding antigen is unknown. Base quality data are lacking; no much larger clone is found one base away.

Beyond this particular receptor, the publication reports: Even with the large sequencing depth, rarefaction of the sorted-subset datasets indicated that sequencing was incomplete. Compared with non-shared clonotypes, clonotypes shared by all four sorted-subset donors had higher generation probabilities. Estimated clonotype richness was generally larger for naive than for memory subsets. Pairwise subsampling indicated that sequencing depth was expected to affect the degree of clonotype sharing among donors. Because the study included a small number of donors, the genetic and exposure-history diversity represented was limited. When a few donors were compared, the shared fraction of clonotypes was 5% to 6.5% for naive CD4, around 3.5% for naive CD8, roughly 2.3% for memory CD4, and 0.4% for memory CD8. Sampling was restricted to blood, and TCR repertoires in tissues likely differ from the TCR repertoires found in blood.

CD8 naive samples were obtained by positive selection for CCR7 among CD45RO-negative cells, yielding a CD45RA+CCR7+ population from which TemRA cells were excluded. The donors were healthy, HIV-negative adults who had no recently reported acute infections or vaccinations. All donors were Caucasian adults living in Nashville, Tennessee, USA. After blood collection by leukapheresis, PBMCs were isolated using Ficoll-Histopaque density gradient centrifugation and then cryopreserved in the vapor phase of liquid nitrogen. Analytical flow cytometry was used to check the purity and quantity of every magnetically sorted T cell population. Genomic DNA was isolated from each sorted fraction and quantified by UV absorbance on a Nanodrop 2000c. The CDR3 spans 16 residues, from the cysteine through the phenylalanine. Here the CDR3 DNA is all that survives: 48 bases in frame from base 1. The CDR1 and CDR2 encoded by the germline V gene (reference sequence) are WNHNN and SYGVQD. After removal of 5 bases from V and 7 bases from J, the junction retains 13 bases not matched to a gene.

Using the deep immunoSEQ assay, multiplex PCR amplified TCR CDR3 regions from genomic DNA. Genomic DNA extracted from each cell subset was distributed evenly over all wells of several immunoSEQ 96-well plates, and each plate served as one replicate. For sorted subsets, 150 to 250 ng genomic DNA, equal to tens of thousands of T cell genomes, was loaded into each replicate PCR. Purified libraries were measured with a Qubit 3.0 fluorometer, size-checked on a Bioanalyzer 2100, and measured again with the KAPA Library Quantification kit. Every immunoSEQ 96-well plate was sequenced on a separate single-read 150-cycle Illumina NextSeq 550 flow cell. As for the authors' bioinformatics: The immunoSEQ output contained only junctional sequences without quality scores, so filtering could not match that applied to full-length reads. To assign V/J genes and CDR3, sequences were annotated using PyIR, a Python wrapper for IgBLAST v1.9, with IMGT germline references. Reads were removed for weak V/J assignments (E-value above 1e-6), missing CDR3, stop codons, out-of-frame junctions, or ambiguous translated residues. V3J clonotypes were defined by identical inferred V gene, J gene, and CDR3 amino acid sequence. Percentage overlap between repertoires was computed as shared unique clonotypes divided by the size of the smaller repertoire. RTK rarefaction, the Chao1 estimator, and Recon v2.1 estimates of unobserved clonotypes were used to assess repertoire richness. For all TCRbeta clonotypes obtained by the gDNA method from a few donors, generation probabilities were computed with OLGA. TCRdb provides this immuneACCESS table in a form limited to in-frame rearrangements. Some clones are lacking; in checked studies, under half of them reflect an unresolved V gene, and why the rest are absent is not known. That table gives V, J and clone size, and the DNA gave D and trimming. The sample table records some 630,000 clones; 95% to 97% of these occur just once. 0.11% of the sample is taken by the ten largest.

Sequenced material: naive CD8+ T cells sorted from blood. What this sample's cell subset or site label stands for: CD45RA+CCR7+. In this chain, TRBV10-1 is recombined with TRBJ2-1; TRBD1 aligns with 8 central bases. This TCR derives from a woman younger than 45 in good health. The DNA reads as follows: TGCGCCAGCAGTCCGAAGGACAGGGTGGTCCAGAATGAGCAGTTCTTC. The resulting protein is CASSPKDRVVQNEQFF.